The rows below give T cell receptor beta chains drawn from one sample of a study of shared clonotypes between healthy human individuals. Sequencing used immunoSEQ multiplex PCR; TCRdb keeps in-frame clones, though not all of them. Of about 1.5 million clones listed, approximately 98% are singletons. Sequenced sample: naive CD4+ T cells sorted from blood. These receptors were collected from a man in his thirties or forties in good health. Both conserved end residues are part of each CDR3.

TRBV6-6,CASSDRTGSSQPQHF
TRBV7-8,CASSFTVLAGNDYEQYF
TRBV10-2,CASRAGLAGSYEQYF
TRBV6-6,CASSYGTDEQYF
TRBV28,CASSLLIAGNEQFF
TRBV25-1,CASGGGYTEAFF
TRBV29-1,CSVGDSSYEQYF
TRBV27,CASSPPNPREQYF
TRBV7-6,CASSSGAGTGINQPQHF
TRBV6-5,CASITDSSNYGYTF
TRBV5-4,CASSMGTTYEQYF
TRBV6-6,CASRSDYGYTF
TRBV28,CASSLGGAIFAGSHEQYF
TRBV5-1,CASSPGTGHYEQYF
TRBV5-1,CASSPRDTSTDTQYF
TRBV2,CASQAQGSSYEQYF
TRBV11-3,CASSRDSYYEQYF
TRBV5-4,CASSNTGGGETQYF
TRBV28,CASSLSGYPYEQYF
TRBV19,CASSSRGWTEAFF
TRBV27,CASSLVPGLAMETQYF
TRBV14,CASSQVSAYGYEQYF
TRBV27,CASSLKGLALWLNNEQFF
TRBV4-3,CASSQEEGQSYEQYF
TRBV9,CASSTPGQLYEQYF
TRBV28,CASQGATGYTF
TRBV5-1,CASSKGQPNTGELFF
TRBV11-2,CASNLKRGPPRETQYF
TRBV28,CASSLAGNTIYF
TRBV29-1,CSAPGQSTDTQYF
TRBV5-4,CASSLGAGGRTDTQYF
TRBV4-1,CASSQDPPGAVQETQYF
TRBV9,CASSVSAGTGSYEQYF
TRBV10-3,CAISESGALNQPQHF
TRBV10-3,CAISLGASSGSWEETQYF
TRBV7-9,CASSENREKLFF
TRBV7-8,CASSSGATYNEQFF
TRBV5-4,CASSPRTGLNTEAFF
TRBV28,CASSFRRTGELFF
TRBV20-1,CSAARNEQFF
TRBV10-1,CASSDSSGSRLPSTDTQYF
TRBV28,CASGQLYSNQPQHF
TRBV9,CASSVAGTSFDEQYF
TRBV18,CASSRDTGTSNVLTF
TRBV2,CASRGLAGGDTQYF